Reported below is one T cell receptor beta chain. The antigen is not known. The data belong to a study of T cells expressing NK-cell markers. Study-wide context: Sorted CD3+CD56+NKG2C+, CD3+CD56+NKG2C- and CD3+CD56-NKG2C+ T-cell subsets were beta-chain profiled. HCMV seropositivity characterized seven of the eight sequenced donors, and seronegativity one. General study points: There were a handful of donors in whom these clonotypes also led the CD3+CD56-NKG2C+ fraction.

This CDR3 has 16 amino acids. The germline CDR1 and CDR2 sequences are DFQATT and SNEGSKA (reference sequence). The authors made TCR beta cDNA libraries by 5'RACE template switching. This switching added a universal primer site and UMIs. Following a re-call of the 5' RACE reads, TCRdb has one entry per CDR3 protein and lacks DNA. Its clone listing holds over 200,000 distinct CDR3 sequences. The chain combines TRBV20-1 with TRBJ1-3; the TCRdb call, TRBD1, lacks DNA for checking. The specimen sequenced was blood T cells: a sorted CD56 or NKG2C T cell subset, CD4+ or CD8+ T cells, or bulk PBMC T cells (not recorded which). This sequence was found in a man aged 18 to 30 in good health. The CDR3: CSVVTGGPLIGNTIYF.